The 32 T cell receptor beta chains below come from one sample, sequenced in a study of blood T cell repertoires in COVID-19. The assay was immunoSEQ multiplex PCR, and TCRdb's table has in-frame clones only and misses some. Among about 70,000 clones listed, around 82% were seen once. The sequencing sample was made of peripheral blood. These receptors all come from a human donor in a cohort sampled during active COVID-19.

The genes are TRBV28 and TRBJ2-5; TRBD1 matches at 7 bases. CDR1 and CDR2 (germline): MDHEN, SYDVKM. The CDR3 is 15 residues long. Trimming cost V 2 bases and J 7 bases; bases outside gene matches: 10. The CDR3, as DNA: TGTGCCAGCAGTTTACGAGGGGGCGGGCCCATGACCCAGTACTTC. As protein: CASSLRGGGPMTQYF.

CDR3 protein: CASSQPYSPRTTEAFF. CDR3 DNA sequence: TGCGCCAGCAGCCAACCTTACTCACCTAGAACCACTGAAGCTTTCTTT. The rearrangement links TRBV4-1 to TRBJ1-1; the D is unclear. The CDR3 runs 16 residues. V was pared by 2 bases and J by 4 bases, with 17 bases between. CDR1 and CDR2 from the germline V gene are MGHRA and YSYEKL.

The CDR3 region is CASSQGAGNTIYF. CDR3 bases: TGTGCCAGCAGCCAAGGGGCCGGAAACACCATATATTTT. The V call is TRBV3-1 (or the pseudogene TRBV3-2), the J call TRBJ1-3; D remains ambiguous. There are 13 residues in the CDR3. Germline loops: CDR1 LGHDT, CDR2 YNNKEL (reference sequence). V dropped 1 base and J dropped 4 bases, with 5 bases sitting between them.

The CDR3 DNA is TGTGCCAGTAGTCCGAGGGGACAGAGAGGTGACTATGGCTACACCTTC. Protein product: CASSPRGQRGDYGYTF. The V gene is TRBV19, the J gene TRBJ1-2; 7 bases are shared with TRBD1. Germline V gene lookup returns CDR1 LNHDA and CDR2 SQIVND (reference sequence). This CDR3 spans 16 amino acids. V was clipped by 5 bases and J by 3 bases; unmatched bases: 12.

The chain couples TRBV29-1 to TRBJ2-1; possibly TRBD2 for D (5 bases). The CDR3 is 15 residues long. The ends were cut back, 6 bases at V and 5 bases at J, with 20 bases in the middle. Per the germline V gene, CDR1 is SQVTM and CDR2 is ANQGSEA. DNA of the CDR3: TGCAGCGTCCCCGGGTCGGACTTTATAGACAATGAGCAGTTCTTC. This translates into CSVPGSDFIDNEQFF.

V usage is TRBV27 and J usage is TRBJ2-3; TRBD1 aligns across 10 bases. V lost 8 bases to trimming and J lost 0 bases; unmatched junction nucleotides: 8. The CDR3 extends over 16 amino acids. CDR1 is MNHEY, CDR2 SMNVEV, per germline (reference sequence). The CDR3 coding sequence is TGTGCCAGCCGAGACCCGGGACAGGGGAGCACAGATACGCAGTATTTT. As protein: CASRDPGQGSTDTQYF.

This rearrangement joins TRBV7-2 to TRBJ2-6; 11 bases line up with TRBD1. Losses at the gene ends were 2 bases for V and 4 bases for J; bases not matched to a gene: 7. The CDR3 is made up of 18 amino acids. The germline V gene encodes CDR1 SGHTA and CDR2 FQGNSA. The CDR3: CASSLTGTGGTGANVLTF. The CDR3 nucleotides read TGTGCCAGCAGCTTAACAGGGACAGGGGGTACAGGGGCCAACGTCCTGACTTTC. Full variable domain (remainder filled in from reference TRBV7-2 and TRBJ2-6): GAGVSQSPSNKVTEKGKDVELRCDPISGHTALYWYRQSLGQGLEFLIYFQGNSAPDKSGLPSDRFSAERTGGSVSTLTIQRTQQEDSAVYLCASSLTGTGGTGANVLTFGAGSRLTVL.

The rearrangement joins TRBV10-3 to TRBJ1-3; 8 nucleotides line up with TRBD1. Germline assignment: CDR1 ENHRY and CDR2 SYGVKD. The V gene end was trimmed by 0 bases and the J gene end by 0 bases; junction bases not matched to a gene: 1. CDR3 length: 16 amino acids. This CDR3 reads CAISESGQGSGNTIYF. The CDR3 DNA reads as TGTGCCATCAGTGAGTCCGGACAGGGCTCTGGAAACACCATATATTTT.

The V gene is TRBV3-1 (or the pseudogene TRBV3-2), the J gene TRBJ2-5; TRBD2 might be the D (6 bases). The V gene's germline CDR1 is LGHDT and CDR2 YNNKEL (reference sequence). Trimming shortened V by 0 bases and J by 0 bases, and 11 bases separated the two germline ends. The CDR3 is 16 residues long. CDR3 in amino acids: CASSQEWAGNQETQYF. For the CDR3, the DNA is TGTGCCAGCAGCCAAGAATGGGCGGGGAACCAAGAGACCCAGTACTTC.

This sequence joins TRBV11-2 and TRBJ2-6, with 8 nucleotides matching TRBD1. The CDR3 runs to 18 residues. The V gene's germline CDR1 is SGHAT and CDR2 FQNNGV. J lost 0 bases, V lost 5 bases, and 9 bases had no gene match. This CDR3 reads CASSPGQGLLSGANVLTF. The CDR3 DNA is TGTGCCAGCAGCCCCGGACAGGGCTTACTCTCTGGGGCCAACGTCCTGACTTTC.

This chain joins TRBV7-2 and TRBJ1-2; 8 bases match TRBD1. Germline loops: CDR1 SGHTA, CDR2 FQGNSA. After removal of 2 bases from V and 5 bases from J, the junction contained 10 bases not matched to a gene. This CDR3 has 16 residues. As DNA, the CDR3 is TGTGCCAGCAGCTTAAGTGGACGGGGACAGGCGTATGGCTACACCTTC. Translated: CASSLSGRGQAYGYTF.

This clone appeared once. This chain connects TRBV7-6 to TRBJ2-3; the D gene is possibly TRBD1 (5 bases). The CDR3 length is 18 residues. Germline-derived CDR1 and CDR2 are SGHVS and FNYEAQ. Trimming took off 2 bases at V and 4 bases at J, with 22 bases between the two ends. Written as DNA, the CDR3 is TGTGCCAGCAGCTTACTGGTCGGGTCCAGGGTGTCGGCAGATACGCAGTATTTT. Its protein product is CASSLLVGSRVSADTQYF.

The V call is TRBV7-9, the J call TRBJ1-6, with TRBD1 identical over 9 bases. The CDR3 runs 15 residues. The V segment lost 4 bases and the J segment 7 bases; nucleotides outside the gene matches: 5. CDR1 and CDR2 from the germline V gene are SEHNR and FQNEAQ (reference sequence). CDR3 nucleotides: TGTGCCAGCAGCTCCGGGACAGGGTGGAATTCACCCCTCCACTTT. Translation: CASSSGTGWNSPLHF.

V usage is TRBV3-1 (or the pseudogene TRBV3-2) and J usage is TRBJ1-4, with TRBD1 as a possible D gene (5 bases). V was trimmed by 4 bases and J by 5 bases, leaving 11 bases between them. Germline CDR1 LGHDT, CDR2 YNNKEL (reference sequence). The CDR3 totals 14 residues. CDR3 in DNA: TGTGCCAGCAGCCTTGGGGGGGGAAATGAAAAACTGTTTTTT. Encoded protein: CASSLGGGNEKLFF.

The chain couples TRBV21-1 to TRBJ2-3; no DNA check was done on the table's D call, TRBD2. TRBV21-1 is reported as a pseudogene. This CDR3 has 13 residues. The CDR3 nucleotides read TGTGCCACCTGTAAAGTTAGCGCAAGTGCGCAGTATTTT. Translated: CATCKVSASAQYF.

The sample holds many counts of this clone. V is TRBV2 and J is TRBJ2-7; 8 bases fit TRBD1. The CDR3 covers 15 residues. The germline gives CDR1 SNHLY, CDR2 FYNNEI. The V segment lost 2 bases and the J segment 3 bases; nucleotides outside the gene matches: 6. CDR3 sequence: CASSESPRGLYEQYF. The CDR3 DNA is TGTGCCAGCAGTGAATCCCCCAGGGGGCTCTACGAGCAGTACTTC.

The J gene is TRBJ2-7, the V gene TRBV3-1 (or the pseudogene TRBV3-2); D not certain. CDR1 is LGHDT, CDR2 YNNKEL, per germline (reference sequence). This CDR3 contains 14 residues. V lost 8 bases and J 6 bases, leaving 20 bases between the germline ends. The CDR3 region has the DNA TGTGCCAGCGCCGCCGAGGAGAGGCGTCCCGAGCAGTACTTC. Translating gives CASAAEERRPEQYF.

The chain links TRBV6-5 to TRBJ2-3; the match to TRBD2 covers 11 bases. After removal of 3 bases from V and 13 bases from J, the junction contained 9 bases not matched to a gene. This CDR3 is 14 amino acids long. Germline values: CDR1 MNHEY, CDR2 SVGAGI. The CDR3 loop reads CASSYGLAGGPKYF. CDR3 DNA: TGTGCCAGCAGTTATGGATTAGCGGGAGGGCCGAAGTATTTT.

V and J are TRBV6-5 and TRBJ1-2, with 9 bases lining up with TRBD1. The germline V gene has CDR1 MNHEY and CDR2 SVGAGI. V was pared by 6 bases and J by 2 bases, with 7 bases of the junction left unmatched. CDR3 length equals 15 residues. The chain's CDR3 is CASRTGGLGNYGYTF. In nucleotides, the CDR3 is TGTGCCAGCAGGACAGGGGGATTGGGGAACTATGGCTACACCTTC.

The chain links TRBV19 to TRBJ1-6; D remains ambiguous. CDR1 is LNHDA and CDR2 is SQIVND in the germline V gene (reference sequence). This CDR3 has 18 residues. V gave up 1 base and J gave up 0 bases, with 13 bases separating them. In nucleotides, the CDR3 is TGTGCCAGTAGTATAGGTCGTATGGAGAGCTCCTATAATTCACCCCTCCACTTT. Its translation is CASSIGRMESSYNSPLHF.

This clone was observed a few times. The chain uses TRBV5-4 and TRBJ2-5, with D possibly being TRBD1 (6 bases). V was cut by 0 bases and J by 5 bases, with 8 bases left in between. The germline V gene encodes CDR1 SGHNT and CDR2 YYREEE (reference sequence). The CDR3 has 13 amino acids. In DNA form, the CDR3 reads TGTGCCAGCAGCTTGGGTCAGGGGGAGACCCAGTACTTC. Encoded protein: CASSLGQGETQYF.

The chain carries TRBV6-5 and TRBJ1-1; TRBD1 matches 7 bases. Per the germline V gene, CDR1 is MNHEY and CDR2 is SVGAGI. Germline trimming cut 5 bases from V and 11 bases from J; bases unmatched to any gene: 5. This CDR3 spans 11 amino acids. CDR3 loop: CASSTRGYAFF. The CDR3 DNA sequence: TGTGCCAGCAGTACCAGGGGGTACGCTTTCTTT.

This clone was counted a few times. The chain has TRBV30 and TRBJ1-2; TRBD1 matches at 8 bases. V lost 2 bases to trimming and J lost 8 bases; unmatched junction nucleotides: 4. The CDR3 loop spans 12 amino acids. From germline, CDR1 is GTSNPN and CDR2 SVGIG (reference sequence). The CDR3 nucleotides are TGTGCCTGGAGTCGTCAGGGGGCGGGCTACACCTTC. Translated: CAWSRQGAGYTF.

The chain has TRBV10-3 and TRBJ1-2; 7 positions agree with TRBD1. The CDR3 is made up of 14 amino acids. Trimming took 3 bases from V and 7 from J; bases not matched to a gene: 8. CDR1 and CDR2 from the germline V gene are ENHRY and SYGVKD. This CDR3 reads CAISEIGGPSGYTF. The CDR3 DNA follows: TGTGCCATCAGTGAAATAGGGGGCCCCTCTGGCTACACCTTC.

This clone was observed many times. The chain carries TRBV28 and TRBJ1-6, with TRBD1 matching 8 bases. The CDR3 has 13 amino acids. Germline CDR1 and CDR2: MDHEN and SYDVKM. V shed 5 bases, J shed 8 bases, and the junction held 2 bases outside the gene matches. This CDR3 reads CASSGTGDSPLHF. The CDR3 region has the DNA TGTGCCAGCAGTGGGACAGGCGATTCACCCCTCCACTTT. The whole variable domain, remainder taken from reference TRBV28 and TRBJ1-6, is DVKVTQSSRYLVKRTGEKVFLECVQDMDHENMFWYRQDPGLGLRLIYFSYDVKMKEKGDIPEGYSVSREKKERFSLILESASTNQTSMYLCASSGTGDSPLHFGNGTRLTVT.

V and J are TRBV30 and TRBJ2-7; D remains ambiguous. This CDR3 spans 13 amino acids. The V end lost 0 bases, the J end lost 2 bases, and 8 bases lay between the germline ends. Germline V CDR1 and CDR2: GTSNPN, SVGIG (reference sequence). The DNA of the CDR3 is TGTGCCTGGAGTGTACCCAGGACCTACGAGCAGTACTTC. This translates into CAWSVPRTYEQYF. The whole variable domain, filled in from reference TRBV30 and TRBJ2-7, reads SQTIHQWPATLVQPVGSPLSLECTVEGTSNPNLYWYRQAAGRGLQLLFYSVGIGQISSEVPQNLSASRPQDRQFILSSKKLLLSDSGFYLCAWSVPRTYEQYFGPGTRLTVT.

The chain couples TRBV7-2 to TRBJ1-2; the D is unclear. Trimming took off 3 bases at V and 7 bases at J, with 18 bases between the two ends. Germline CDR1 is SGHTA and CDR2 is FQGNSA. The CDR3 loop spans 15 amino acids. The CDR3 bases are TGTGCCAGCAGCTTCGGGGATCCCTCCGCGAGTGGCTACACCTTC. Translated, it gives CASSFGDPSASGYTF.

The V call is TRBV12-3 or TRBV12-4, the J call TRBJ2-6, with a tentative D call TRBD1 (5 bases). Trimming removed 10 bases at V and 4 bases at J, with 11 bases between. CDR3 length: 13 amino acids. DNA for the CDR3: TGTGCCACCAGGGTGGCCGGGGCCAACGTCCTGACTTTC. Amino acids: CATRVAGANVLTF.

This sequence joins TRBV27 and TRBJ2-1; D is possibly TRBD2 (6 bases). From germline, CDR1 is MNHEY and CDR2 SMNVEV (reference sequence). The CDR3 length is 15 residues. The V end was cut by 2 bases, the J end by 5 bases, with 13 bases between. The CDR3 DNA follows: TGTGCCAGCAGTTTACGGGCGGAGGGTCACAATGAGCAGTTCTTC. Encoded protein: CASSLRAEGHNEQFF.

The gene calls are TRBV20-1 and TRBJ2-7; weak D call: TRBD2 (5 bases). Trimming left V 3 bases short and J 7 bases short, with 22 bases between. This CDR3 has 15 amino acids. The germline gives CDR1 DFQATT, CDR2 SNEGSKA (reference sequence). The CDR3 DNA sequence: TGCAGTGCTAGTGTGTCAAGCGGCGCCTTTGGGGAGCAGTACTTC. This encodes CSASVSSGAFGEQYF.

As to this clone: This same CDR3 is encoded by further DNA sequences in the sample. The CDR3 region is CATSTRQGGTEAFF. CDR3 coding DNA: TGTGCCACCAGCACGAGACAGGGCGGCACTGAAGCTTTCTTT. The chain combines TRBV15 with TRBJ1-1, with 7 positions matching TRBD1. Germline CDR1 LNHNV, CDR2 YYDKDF (reference sequence). The V segment lost 4 bases and the J segment 4 bases; nucleotides outside the gene matches: 6. The CDR3 covers 14 residues.

The genes are TRBV7-9 and TRBJ2-3; D remains ambiguous. Trimming took 0 bases from V and 3 from J, leaving 7 bases between them. CDR1 and CDR2 from the germline V gene are SEHNR and FQNEAQ (reference sequence). CDR3 length: 14 amino acids. The chain's CDR3 is CASSLALQTDTQYF. CDR3 nucleotide sequence: TGTGCCAGCAGCTTAGCCTTACAGACAGATACGCAGTATTTT. The variable domain in full, completed from reference TRBV7-9 and TRBJ2-3, reads DTGVSQNPRHKITKRGQNVTFRCDPISEHNRLYWYRQTLGQGPEFLTYFQNEAQLEKSRLLSDRFSAERPKGSFSTLEIQRTEQGDSAMYLCASSLALQTDTQYFGPGTRLTVL.